This TCR beta chain originates from a study of blood T cell repertoires in COVID-19. About the study: T cells, B-cell-depleted T cells, or PBMCs provided the cDNA or gDNA that served as material.

In the authors' workflow: From reference gene primer amplification, estimates of nucleated cell counts were derived. Libraries were prepared by immunoSEQ multiplex PCR; TCRdb keeps only in-frame clonotypes and omits some of them. V and J calls and clone size are given by that table; D and trimming were obtained from the DNA. The profile shows 200,000 to 250,000 clones, 70% to 90% of them singletons. CDR3 length: 14 residues. CDR1 SGHNT and CDR2 YENEEA come from the germline V gene. V was cut by 5 bases and J by 8 bases, with 18 bases left in between. The clonotype was recovered from a middle-aged woman who had recovered from COVID-19. This chain uses TRBV11-3 with TRBJ1-1; D is ambiguous. The sequenced material came from peripheral blood. DNA for the CDR3: TGTGCCAGCAGCCTCTACACCGGGAAACAAGAAGCTTTCTTT. Protein product: CASSLYTGKQEAFF.